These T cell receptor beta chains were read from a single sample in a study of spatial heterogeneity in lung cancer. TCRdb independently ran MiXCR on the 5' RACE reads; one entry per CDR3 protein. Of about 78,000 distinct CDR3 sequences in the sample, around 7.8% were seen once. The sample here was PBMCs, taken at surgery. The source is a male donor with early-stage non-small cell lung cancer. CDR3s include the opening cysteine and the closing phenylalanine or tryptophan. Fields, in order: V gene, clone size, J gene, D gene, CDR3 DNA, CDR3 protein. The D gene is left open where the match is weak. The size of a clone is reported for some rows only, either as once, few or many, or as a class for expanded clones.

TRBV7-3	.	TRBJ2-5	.	TGTGCCAGCAGCTTAACTCCCGCTAGCTTGGAGACCCAGTACTTC	CASSLTPASLETQYF
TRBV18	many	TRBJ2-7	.	TGTGCCAGCTCACCAACGAGGGACGAGCAGTACTTC	CASSPTRDEQYF
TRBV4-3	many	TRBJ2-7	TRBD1	TGCGCCAGCAGCCAAGATTTGAGACAGGGGAGCTACGAGCAGTACTTC	CASSQDLRQGSYEQYF
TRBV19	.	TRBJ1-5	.	TGTGCCAGTAGTAGTTGGTCTCAGCCCCAGCATTTT	CASSSWSQPQHF
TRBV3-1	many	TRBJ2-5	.	TGTGCCAGCAGCCCCGTTCTGTTCGGGGCCACCCAACAAGAGACCCAGTACTTC	CASSPVLFGATQQETQYF
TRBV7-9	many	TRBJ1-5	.	TGTGCCAGCAGCTTATCAGCCAATCAGCCCCAGCATTTT	CASSLSANQPQHF
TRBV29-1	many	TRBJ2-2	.	TGCAGCGTTGAAGTGGGGGTTGGTACCGGGGAGCTGTTTTTT	CSVEVGVGTGELFF
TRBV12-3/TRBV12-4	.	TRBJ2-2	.	TGTGCCAGCAGTTTATACGACACCGGGGAGCTGTTTTTT	CASSLYDTGELFF
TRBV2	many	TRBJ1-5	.	TGTGCCAGCAGTGCGGCCAGGGGAAAGAGTCAGCCCCAGCATTTT	CASSAARGKSQPQHF
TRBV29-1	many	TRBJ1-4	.	TGCAGCGTTGCCCTATGGGGGGGCGAGGGAAAACTGTTTTTT	CSVALWGGEGKLFF
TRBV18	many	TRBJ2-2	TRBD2	TGTGCCAGCTCACGGCGGGAGCCCACCGGGGAGCTGTTTTTT	CASSRREPTGELFF
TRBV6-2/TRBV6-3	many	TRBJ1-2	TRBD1	TGTGCCAGCAGGACGACAGGGGAAGGGTATGGCTACACCTTC	CASRTTGEGYGYTF
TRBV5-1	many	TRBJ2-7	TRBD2	TGCGCCAGCAGCTTGTCACTAGCGGGATACGAGCAGTACTTC	CASSLSLAGYEQYF
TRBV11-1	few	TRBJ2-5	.	TGTGCCAGCAGTTCTCCGGGACCTCCGCAAGAGACCCAGTACTTC	CASSSPGPPQETQYF
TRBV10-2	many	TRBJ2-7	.	TGCGCCAGCGGAGTCTCAACCTACGAGCAGTACTTC	CASGVSTYEQYF
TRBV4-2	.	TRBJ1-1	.	TGTGCCAGCAGCCAAGAAGGTCAGGGGAGCGCTGAAGCTTTCTTT	CASSQEGQGSAEAFF
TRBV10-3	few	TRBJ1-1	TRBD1	TGTGCCATCAGTATGGGACAGATAAACACTGAAGCTTTCTTT	CAISMGQINTEAFF
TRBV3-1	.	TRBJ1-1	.	TGTGCCAGCAGCCAAGACTCTTTCCGGAACACTGAAGCTTTCTTT	CASSQDSFRNTEAFF
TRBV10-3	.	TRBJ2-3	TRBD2	TGTGCCATCAGTGAGTCGGGCGGGAGTTCAGATACGCAGTATTTT	CAISESGGSSDTQYF
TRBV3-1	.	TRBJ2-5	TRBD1	TGTGCCAGCAGCCGATTGACAGGGTCGAGGGAGACCCAGTACTTC	CASSRLTGSRETQYF
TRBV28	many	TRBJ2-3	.	TGTGCCAGCAGCCGCCGAACAGGGACAGATACGCAGTATTTT	CASSRRTGTDTQYF
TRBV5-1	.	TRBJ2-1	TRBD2	TGCGCCAGCAGCTTGGCGGGACTAGCGGGAGGTAATGAGCAGTTCTTC	CASSLAGLAGGNEQFF
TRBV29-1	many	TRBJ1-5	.	TGCAGCGTTGCCTTTGCAGGGTTGAATCAGCCCCAGCATTTT	CSVAFAGLNQPQHF
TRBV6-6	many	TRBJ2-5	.	TGTGCCAGCAGTTACTCGCGACTGGGGGAGACCCAGTACTTC	CASSYSRLGETQYF
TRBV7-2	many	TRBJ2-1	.	TGTGCCAGCAGCTTAAAAGCAACAGCTACTGAGCAGTTCTTC	CASSLKATATEQFF
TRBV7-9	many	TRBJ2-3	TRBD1	TGTGCCAGCAGCTACAGACAGGGCCCAGATACGCAGTATTTT	CASSYRQGPDTQYF